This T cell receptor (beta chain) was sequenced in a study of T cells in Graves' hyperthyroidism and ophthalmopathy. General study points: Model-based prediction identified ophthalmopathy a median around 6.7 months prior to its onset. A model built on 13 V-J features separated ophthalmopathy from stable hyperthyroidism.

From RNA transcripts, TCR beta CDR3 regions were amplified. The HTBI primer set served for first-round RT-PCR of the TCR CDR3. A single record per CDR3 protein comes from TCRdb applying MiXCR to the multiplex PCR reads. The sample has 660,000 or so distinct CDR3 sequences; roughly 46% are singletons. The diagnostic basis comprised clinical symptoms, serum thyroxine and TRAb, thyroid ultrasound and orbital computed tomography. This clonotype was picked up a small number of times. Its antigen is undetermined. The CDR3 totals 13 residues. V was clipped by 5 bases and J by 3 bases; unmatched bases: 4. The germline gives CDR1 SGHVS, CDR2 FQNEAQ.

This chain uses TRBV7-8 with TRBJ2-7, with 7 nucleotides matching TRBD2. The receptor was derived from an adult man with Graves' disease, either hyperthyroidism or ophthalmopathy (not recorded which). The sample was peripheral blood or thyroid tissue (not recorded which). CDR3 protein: CASSHQRGYEQYF. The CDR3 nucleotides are TGTGCCAGCAGCCACCAGCGGGGCTACGAGCAGTACTTC. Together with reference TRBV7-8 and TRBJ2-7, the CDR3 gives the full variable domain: GAGVSQSPRYKVAKRGQDVALRCDPISGHVSLFWYQQALGQGPEFLTYFQNEAQLDKSGLPSDRFFAERPEGSVSTLKIQRTQQEDSAVYLCASSHQRGYEQYFGPGTRLTVT.